This T cell receptor beta chain derives from a study of graft-versus-host responses after intestinal transplantation. Looking at the study overall: Recipients obtained multivisceral, liver-intestinal, or isolated intestinal transplants. Anti-thymocyte globulin induction, then tacrolimus and steroids for around 3 years, went to all recipients. Findings and caveats of the study: GvH clones turned up in recipient marrow; some had shown up first in ileum or blood. Some patients had graft-donor T cell macrochimerism, and their allografts showed high graft-versus-host to host-versus-graft clonal ratios.

Clones were read by immunoSEQ multiplex PCR, and TCRdb kept only the in-frame ones, dropping some. The sample has approximately 9,000 clones, just under 95% seen once. This CDR3 has 17 amino acids. Losses at the gene ends were 1 base for V and 7 bases for J; bases not matched to a gene: 7. Germline V gene data show CDR1 as LGHNA and CDR2 as YNFKEQ. This clone has only one observation. Its cognate antigen is unknown. This specimen consisted of PBMCs, obtained around 30 days after intestinal transplant. The source is a human patient who received an intestinal transplant, so some T cells may come from the graft donor. The chain links TRBV4-2 to TRBJ2-2; TRBD2 matches at 12 bases. In nucleotides, the CDR3 is TGTGCCAGCAGCCAAGTGCCACTAGCGGGGGGTAACGGGGAGCTGTTTTTT. Translation: CASSQVPLAGGNGELFF.